The rows below give T cell receptor beta chains drawn from one sample of a study of early T cells in non-severe SARS-CoV-2 infection. TCRdb analysed the 5' RACE reads with MiXCR anew, one entry per CDR3 protein. In the table there are about 76,000 distinct CDR3 sequences, about 11% of which are singletons. The material sequenced was whole blood. The receptors come from an adult who was a healthcare worker with PCR-confirmed SARS-CoV-2 infection or an uninfected control (not recorded which). Each CDR3 is given with its conserved first and last residue. The D gene is left open where the match is weak. Clone size is given for some rows only: seen once, a few or many times, or a class if the clone is expanded.

TRBJ2-7 | - | - | TRBV7-2 | TGTGCCAGCAGCTTAGTAGGGGGGACTCTGAGCTCCTACGAGCAGTACTTC | CASSLVGGTLSSYEQYF
TRBJ1-5 | - | many | TRBV19 | TGTGCCAGTGGGGGGGAGGGACTGCAGCCCCAGCATTTT | CASGGEGLQPQHF
TRBJ2-7 | - | few | TRBV6-5 | TGTGCCAGCAAATGGGGAGAGGGAGCCGAGCAGTACTTC | CASKWGEGAEQYF
TRBJ1-1 | - | many | TRBV20-1 | TGCAGTGTGCGGGGGAATCCCCTCACTGAAGCTTTCTTT | CSVRGNPLTEAFF
TRBJ2-4 | - | many | TRBV20-1 | TGCAGTGCTCGTGACTACTTAGCCAAAAACATTCAGTACTTC | CSARDYLAKNIQYF
TRBJ2-7 | - | - | TRBV6-6 | TGTGCCAGCAGTCTCCGGGACATTCCCTACGAGCAGTACTTC | CASSLRDIPYEQYF
TRBJ2-1 | TRBD2 | few | TRBV28 | TGTGCCAGCACCATAAAACCAGCGGGGCCACAATTTGAGCAGTTCTTC | CASTIKPAGPQFEQFF
TRBJ2-2 | - | many | TRBV7-9 | TGTGCCAGCAGCAAGGTTGGAACGTCCGCGAACACCGGGGAGCTGTTTTTT | CASSKVGTSANTGELFF
TRBJ1-5 | TRBD1 | - | TRBV6-5 | TGTGCCAGCAGTTGGGGACAGTTCGGTCAGCCCCAGCATTTT | CASSWGQFGQPQHF
TRBJ2-5 | - | - | TRBV13 | TGTGCCAGCAGCTTAAAGATGGGGGGTCGCCAAGAGACCCAGTACTTC | CASSLKMGGRQETQYF
TRBJ2-1 | - | - | TRBV6-2/TRBV6-3 | TGTGCCAGCAGTTACACCCTGCGGGGCGCGGGCCACAATGAGCAGTTCTTC | CASSYTLRGAGHNEQFF
TRBJ2-7 | - | few | TRBV20-1 | TGCAGTGCTAGTGCTGGGGCCCCCTACGAGCAGTACTTC | CSASAGAPYEQYF
TRBJ2-2 | - | - | TRBV6-2/TRBV6-3 | TGTGCCAGCATCCTGGACGGGTCGAACACCGGGGAGCTGTTTTTT | CASILDGSNTGELFF
TRBJ1-3 | TRBD1 | many | TRBV28 | TGTGCCAGCAGTCTGACAGGGGGCTCTGGAAACACCATATATTTT | CASSLTGGSGNTIYF
TRBJ1-4 | - | - | TRBV11-2 | TGTGCCAGCAGCCGAACCCAGAGAACTAATGAAAAACTGTTTTTT | CASSRTQRTNEKLFF
TRBJ2-7 | - | - | TRBV4-3 | TGCGCCAGCAGCCAAGATGTCCAGGTCTTGGACGAGCAGTACTTC | CASSQDVQVLDEQYF
TRBJ2-7 | - | - | TRBV5-1 | TGCGCCAGCAGCCCTAGAGCAGATTCCTACGAGCAGTACTTC | CASSPRADSYEQYF
TRBJ1-2 | - | - | TRBV12-3/TRBV12-4 | TGTGCCAGCAGTCCGATAGTGTCAGGGCCCTCCTATGGCTACACCTTC | CASSPIVSGPSYGYTF
TRBJ2-7 | - | - | TRBV11-2 | TGTGCCAGCAGCTTAGTGGGGGAGCAGTACTTC | CASSLVGEQYF
TRBJ2-3 | - | - | TRBV20-1 | TGCAGTGCGAGGAAACCGGCAGATACGCAGTATTTT | CSARKPADTQYF
TRBJ1-2 | - | - | TRBV11-2 | TGTGCCAGCAGCTTGGGTTCGGGGTATGGCTACACCTTC | CASSLGSGYGYTF
TRBJ2-7 | - | - | TRBV5-6 | TGTGCCAGCAGCTTGGGGGTATACGAGCAGTACTTC | CASSLGVYEQYF
TRBJ2-7 | - | many | TRBV5-6 | TGTGCCAGCAGCTTGAGTAGCCTCGAGCAGTACTTC | CASSLSSLEQYF
TRBJ2-3 | - | - | TRBV11-2 | TGTGCCAGCAGCTTAGGTCCAAGTATTTCCCCAGATACGCAGTATTTT | CASSLGPSISPDTQYF
TRBJ1-3 | TRBD1 | - | TRBV2 | TGTGCCAGCAGCGTGACAGGGGAAGGAAACACCATATATTTT | CASSVTGEGNTIYF
TRBJ1-2 | - | many | TRBV5-6 | TGTGCCAGCAGCTTGGGGATGGAGAACTATGGCTACACCTTC | CASSLGMENYGYTF
TRBJ2-7 | - | many | TRBV7-6 | TGTGCCAGCAGCTCCAACATCGGACAGCGGGGATACGAGCAGTACTTC | CASSSNIGQRGYEQYF
TRBJ1-1 | - | many | TRBV12-3/TRBV12-4 | TGTGCCAGCAGTTTAGCGGCGGTCATGAACACTGAAGCTTTCTTT | CASSLAAVMNTEAFF
TRBJ2-3 | - | few | TRBV7-2 | TGTGCCAGCAGCCCATCTAAGGATACGCAGTATTTT | CASSPSKDTQYF
TRBJ2-5 | - | - | TRBV29-1 | TGCAGCGTTGTAATCAGCGTGGTCTACCAAGAGACCCAGTACTTC | CSVVISVVYQETQYF
TRBJ2-5 | TRBD2 | - | TRBV4-1 | TGCGCCAGCAGCCAAGATCGACTAGCCATGGGAATGACCCAGTACTTC | CASSQDRLAMGMTQYF